Listed here are 2 T cell receptor beta chains from one sample, sequenced in a study of blood T cell repertoires in COVID-19. Profiled with immunoSEQ multiplex PCR; TCRdb holds only in-frame clones, not every one. Found here are 110,000 or so clones, roughly 84% of them singletons; the top ten hold about 8.1%. Sequencing was done on a sample of peripheral blood. Receptor source: a woman aged 35 to 49 with acute or convalescent COVID-19.

The CDR3 sequence is CASSIPQQPQHF. The CDR3 region has the DNA TGTGCCAGTAGTATCCCACAACAGCCCCAGCATTTT. V usage is TRBV19 and J usage is TRBJ1-5; no firm D call. The V and J ends lost 3 bases and 7 bases respectively, with 7 bases between them. This CDR3 spans 12 amino acids. Germline CDR1 is LNHDA and CDR2 is SQIVND (reference sequence).

The rearrangement uses TRBV6-5 and TRBJ2-3; D gene ambiguous. This CDR3 contains 13 residues. V gave up 5 bases and J gave up 0 bases, with 6 bases separating them. Germline V CDR1 and CDR2: MNHEY, SVGAGI. The CDR3 DNA is TGTGCCAGCAGTACCCTAAGCACAGATACGCAGTATTTT. As protein: CASSTLSTDTQYF.